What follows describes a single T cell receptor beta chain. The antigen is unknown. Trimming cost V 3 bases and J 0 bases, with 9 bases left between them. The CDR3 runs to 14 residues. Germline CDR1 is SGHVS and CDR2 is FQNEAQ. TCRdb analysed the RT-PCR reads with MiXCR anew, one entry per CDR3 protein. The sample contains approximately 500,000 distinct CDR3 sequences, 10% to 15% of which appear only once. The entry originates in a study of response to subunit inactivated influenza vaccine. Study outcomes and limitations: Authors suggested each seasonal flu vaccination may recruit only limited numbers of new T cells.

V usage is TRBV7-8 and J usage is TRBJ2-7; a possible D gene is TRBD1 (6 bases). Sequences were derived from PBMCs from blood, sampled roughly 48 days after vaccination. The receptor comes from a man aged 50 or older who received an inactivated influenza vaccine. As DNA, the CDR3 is TGTGCCAGCAGCTTGGGGACAACCTCCTACGAGCAGTACTTC. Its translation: CASSLGTTSYEQYF.